Listed below are T cell receptor beta chains from one sample, sequenced in a study of blood T cell repertoires in COVID-19. Assay: immunoSEQ multiplex PCR; the TCRdb copy retains only in-frame clones and omits some. There are 200,000 or so clones in the sample; roughly 80% occur only once, and more than 4.5% lies in the top ten. Sequenced material: peripheral blood. The receptors here all came from a woman in her 30s with acute or convalescent COVID-19. CDR3s include the opening cysteine and the closing phenylalanine or tryptophan. The D gene is left open where the match is weak. Only some rows state a clone size, as once, few, many or a class for expanded clones.

j_gene: TRBJ2-1; abundance: once; d_gene: NA; v_gene: TRBV11-3; CDR3nt: TGTGCCAGCAGCTTTTACGGGGTCTCCTACAATGAGCAGTTCTTC; CDR3aa: CASSFYGVSYNEQFF
j_gene: TRBJ2-1; abundance: once; d_gene: NA; v_gene: TRBV19; CDR3nt: TGTGCCAGGACTGTGCGGCCCTACAATGAGCAGTTCTTC; CDR3aa: CARTVRPYNEQFF
j_gene: TRBJ1-5; abundance: NA; d_gene: NA; v_gene: TRBV21-1; CDR3nt: TGTGCCAGCAGCAGACAGGGGGGGTGCTATCAGCCCCAGCATTTT; CDR3aa: CASSRQGGCYQPQHF
j_gene: TRBJ2-7; abundance: NA; d_gene: NA; v_gene: TRBV4-2; CDR3nt: TGTGCCAGCAGCCAAGGGATGGTAGCAGAAGAGCAGTACTTC; CDR3aa: CASSQGMVAEEQYF
j_gene: TRBJ2-1; abundance: NA; d_gene: NA; v_gene: TRBV12-3/TRBV12-4; CDR3nt: TGTGCCAGCAGTTCATATGAGCAGTTCTTC; CDR3aa: CASSSYEQFF
j_gene: TRBJ1-6; abundance: NA; d_gene: NA; v_gene: TRBV9; CDR3nt: TGTGCCAGCAGCCCCGAGGGACGGAGGGATTCACCCCTCCACTTT; CDR3aa: CASSPEGRRDSPLHF
j_gene: TRBJ1-1; abundance: NA; d_gene: NA; v_gene: TRBV18; CDR3nt: TGTGCCAGCTCACCACTCGAATCGAGTGGCAGGATCCTATTT; CDR3aa: CASSPLESSGRILF
j_gene: TRBJ2-3; abundance: once; d_gene: TRBD1; v_gene: TRBV9; CDR3nt: TGTGCCAGCAGCGCCGGGACAGGAGAAGGCACAGATACGCAGTATTTT; CDR3aa: CASSAGTGEGTDTQYF
j_gene: TRBJ1-2; abundance: NA; d_gene: TRBD1; v_gene: TRBV4-2; CDR3nt: TGTGCCAGCAGCCCGGGACAGACATATGGCTACACCTTC; CDR3aa: CASSPGQTYGYTF
j_gene: TRBJ2-7; abundance: NA; d_gene: NA; v_gene: TRBV19; CDR3nt: TGTGCCAGTAGTATAGTTTCGGGAGTTCTCTCCTACGAGCAGTACTTC; CDR3aa: CASSIVSGVLSYEQYF
j_gene: TRBJ2-3; abundance: NA; d_gene: TRBD2; v_gene: TRBV28; CDR3nt: TGTGCCAGCAGGACTAGCGGGGGGGCAGATACGCAGTATTTT; CDR3aa: CASRTSGGADTQYF
j_gene: TRBJ1-1; abundance: NA; d_gene: NA; v_gene: TRBV27; CDR3nt: TGTGCCAGCAGTTTATCGGCGGGGGGGACTGAAGCTTTCTTT; CDR3aa: CASSLSAGGTEAFF
j_gene: TRBJ1-6; abundance: NA; d_gene: NA; v_gene: TRBV6-1; CDR3nt: TGTGCCAGCAGTGAAGGTCAGGGCCATTCACCCCTCCACTTT; CDR3aa: CASSEGQGHSPLHF
j_gene: TRBJ1-4; abundance: NA; d_gene: TRBD1; v_gene: TRBV6-2/TRBV6-3; CDR3nt: TGTGCCAGCAGTTACTCGTCGACAGGGAGTGAAAAACTGTTTTTT; CDR3aa: CASSYSSTGSEKLFF
j_gene: TRBJ1-2; abundance: NA; d_gene: NA; v_gene: TRBV19; CDR3nt: TGTGCCAGTACCCTGGGGGGGGATGGCTACACCTTC; CDR3aa: CASTLGGDGYTF
j_gene: TRBJ2-1; abundance: NA; d_gene: NA; v_gene: TRBV10-2; CDR3nt: TGCGCCAGCAAGGGGGGGCATTTCGGTGAGCAGTTCTTC; CDR3aa: CASKGGHFGEQFF
j_gene: TRBJ1-1; abundance: NA; d_gene: NA; v_gene: TRBV28; CDR3nt: TGTGCCAGCAGTTTATTAAGTCGAGGAAAAACTGAAGCTTTCTTT; CDR3aa: CASSLLSRGKTEAFF
j_gene: TRBJ1-3; abundance: NA; d_gene: TRBD1; v_gene: TRBV5-4; CDR3nt: TGTGCCAGCAGCTGGACAGGGGGTGGAAACACCATATATTTT; CDR3aa: CASSWTGGGNTIYF
j_gene: TRBJ1-3; abundance: few; d_gene: NA; v_gene: TRBV12-3/TRBV12-4; CDR3nt: TGTGCCAGCAGTACAGGGACTGGAAACACCATATATTTT; CDR3aa: CASSTGTGNTIYF
j_gene: TRBJ2-3; abundance: NA; d_gene: NA; v_gene: TRBV14; CDR3nt: TGTGCCAGCAGCCAAGACATGACAGATACGCAGTATTTT; CDR3aa: CASSQDMTDTQYF
j_gene: TRBJ1-1; abundance: NA; d_gene: TRBD1; v_gene: TRBV19; CDR3nt: TGTGCCAGTAATGACAGGGGGGTTACTGAAGCTTTCTTT; CDR3aa: CASNDRGVTEAFF
j_gene: TRBJ2-2; abundance: once; d_gene: NA; v_gene: TRBV12-3/TRBV12-4; CDR3nt: TGTGCCAGCAGTTTACTCGGGGAGCTGTTTTTT; CDR3aa: CASSLLGELFF
j_gene: TRBJ1-2; abundance: NA; d_gene: NA; v_gene: TRBV21-1; CDR3nt: NA; CDR3aa: CASSSPFGGGAKVADYGYTF
j_gene: TRBJ2-1; abundance: NA; d_gene: TRBD2; v_gene: TRBV2; CDR3nt: TGTGCCAGCAGTGATCTGGGACTAGCGGGAAAGTTAAACAATGAGCAGTTCTTC; CDR3aa: CASSDLGLAGKLNNEQFF
j_gene: TRBJ2-3; abundance: NA; d_gene: TRBD2; v_gene: TRBV28; CDR3nt: TGTGCCAGCAGCGAATGGGGGGGAGTGGGTACAGATACGCAGTATTTT; CDR3aa: CASSEWGGVGTDTQYF
j_gene: TRBJ2-2; abundance: NA; d_gene: NA; v_gene: TRBV20-1; CDR3nt: TGCAGTGCTAGAGATCTAGGGGAGCTGTTTTTT; CDR3aa: CSARDLGELFF
j_gene: TRBJ2-7; abundance: NA; d_gene: TRBD1; v_gene: TRBV28; CDR3nt: TGTGCCAGCACCCTACGGACAGGGTATAGTTACGAGCAGTACTTC; CDR3aa: CASTLRTGYSYEQYF
j_gene: TRBJ2-1; abundance: NA; d_gene: TRBD1; v_gene: TRBV3-1/TRBV3-2; CDR3nt: TGTGCCAGCAGCCATAATCGACAGGGGGAGCAGTTCTTC; CDR3aa: CASSHNRQGEQFF
j_gene: TRBJ2-5; abundance: NA; d_gene: NA; v_gene: TRBV27; CDR3nt: TGTGCCAGCAGTTTGGGGCTAGGGCGCCAAGAGACCCAGTACTTC; CDR3aa: CASSLGLGRQETQYF
j_gene: TRBJ2-1; abundance: NA; d_gene: TRBD2; v_gene: TRBV4-1; CDR3nt: TGCGCCAGCAGCCAGGAACTAGCGGGGGTATACAATGAGCAGTTCTTC; CDR3aa: CASSQELAGVYNEQFF
j_gene: TRBJ1-1; abundance: NA; d_gene: TRBD1; v_gene: TRBV18; CDR3nt: TGTGCCAGCTCACCGGCAGGGGGCACTGAAGCTTTCTTT; CDR3aa: CASSPAGGTEAFF
j_gene: TRBJ2-1; abundance: NA; d_gene: TRBD2; v_gene: TRBV10-3; CDR3nt: TGTGCCATCAGTGAGAGGGGGACTAGCGGGAACAATGAGCAGTTCTTC; CDR3aa: CAISERGTSGNNEQFF